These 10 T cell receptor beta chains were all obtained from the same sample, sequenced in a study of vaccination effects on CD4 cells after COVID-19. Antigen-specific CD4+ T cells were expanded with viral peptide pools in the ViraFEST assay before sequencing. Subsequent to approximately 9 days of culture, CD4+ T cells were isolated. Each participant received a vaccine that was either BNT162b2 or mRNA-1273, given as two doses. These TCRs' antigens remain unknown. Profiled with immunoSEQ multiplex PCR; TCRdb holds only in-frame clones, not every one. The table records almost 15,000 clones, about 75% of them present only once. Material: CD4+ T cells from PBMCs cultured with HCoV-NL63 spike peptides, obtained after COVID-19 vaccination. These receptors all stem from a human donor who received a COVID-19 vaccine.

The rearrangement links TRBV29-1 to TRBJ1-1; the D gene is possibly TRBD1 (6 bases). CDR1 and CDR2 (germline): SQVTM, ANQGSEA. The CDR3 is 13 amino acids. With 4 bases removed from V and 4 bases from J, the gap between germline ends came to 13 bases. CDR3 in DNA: TGCAGCGTTGTTAGGGGGTACGGCACTGAAGCTTTCTTT. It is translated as CSVVRGYGTEAFF.

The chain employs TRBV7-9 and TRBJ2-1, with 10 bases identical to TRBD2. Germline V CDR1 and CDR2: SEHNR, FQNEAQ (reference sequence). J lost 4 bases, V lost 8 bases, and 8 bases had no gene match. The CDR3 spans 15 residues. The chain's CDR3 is CASGQAGGLYNEQFF. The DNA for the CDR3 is TGTGCCAGCGGTCAAGCGGGAGGGTTATACAATGAGCAGTTCTTC. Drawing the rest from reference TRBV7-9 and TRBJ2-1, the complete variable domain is DTGVSQNPRHKITKRGQNVTFRCDPISEHNRLYWYRQTLGQGPEFLTYFQNEAQLEKSRLLSDRFSAERPKGSFSTLEIQRTEQGDSAMYLCASGQAGGLYNEQFFGPGTRLTVL.

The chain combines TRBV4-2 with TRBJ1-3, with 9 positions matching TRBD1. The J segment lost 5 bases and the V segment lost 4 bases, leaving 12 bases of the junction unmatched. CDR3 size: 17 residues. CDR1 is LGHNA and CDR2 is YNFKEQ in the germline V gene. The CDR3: CASSLSTGGARRNTIYF. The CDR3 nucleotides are TGTGCCAGCAGCCTTTCGACAGGGGGGGCGCGGAGAAACACCATATATTTT.

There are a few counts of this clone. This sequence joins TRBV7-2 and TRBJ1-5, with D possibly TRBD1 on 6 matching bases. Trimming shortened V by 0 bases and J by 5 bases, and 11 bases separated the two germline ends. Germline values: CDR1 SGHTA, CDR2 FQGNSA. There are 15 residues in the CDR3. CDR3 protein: CASSLAGGGHQPQHF. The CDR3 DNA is TGTGCCAGCAGCTTAGCGGGAGGGGGGCATCAGCCCCAGCATTTT.

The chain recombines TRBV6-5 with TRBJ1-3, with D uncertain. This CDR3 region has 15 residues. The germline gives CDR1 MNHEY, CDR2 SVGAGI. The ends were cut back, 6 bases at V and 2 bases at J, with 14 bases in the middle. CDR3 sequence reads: CASRREAGPGNTIYF. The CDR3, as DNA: TGTGCCAGCAGGCGGGAGGCCGGACCTGGAAACACCATATATTTT.

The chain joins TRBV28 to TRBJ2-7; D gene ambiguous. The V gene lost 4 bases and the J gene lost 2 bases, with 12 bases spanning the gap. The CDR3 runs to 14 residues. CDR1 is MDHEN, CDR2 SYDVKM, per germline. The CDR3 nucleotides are TGTGCCAGCAGTTCCGTGGGGATCACCTACGAGCAGTACTTC. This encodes CASSSVGITYEQYF.

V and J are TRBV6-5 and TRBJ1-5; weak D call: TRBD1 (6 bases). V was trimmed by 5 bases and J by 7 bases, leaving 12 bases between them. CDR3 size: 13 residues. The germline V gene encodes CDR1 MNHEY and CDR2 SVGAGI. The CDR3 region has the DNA TGTGCCAGCAGTCCGGGGGCATGGCAGCCCCAGCATTTT. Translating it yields CASSPGAWQPQHF.

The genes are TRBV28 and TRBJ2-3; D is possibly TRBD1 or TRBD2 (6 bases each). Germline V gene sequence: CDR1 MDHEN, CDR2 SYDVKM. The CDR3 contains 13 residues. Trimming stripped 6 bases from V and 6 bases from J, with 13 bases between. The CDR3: CASRKGGQDTQYF. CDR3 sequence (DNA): TGTGCCAGCAGAAAAGGGGGGCAGGATACGCAGTATTTT.

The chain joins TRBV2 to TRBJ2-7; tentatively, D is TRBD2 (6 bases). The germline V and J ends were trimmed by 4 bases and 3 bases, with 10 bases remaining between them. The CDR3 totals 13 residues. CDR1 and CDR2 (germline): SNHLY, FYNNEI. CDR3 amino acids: CASSVGGNYEQYF. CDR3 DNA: TGTGCCAGCAGTGTTGGAGGGAACTACGAGCAGTACTTC. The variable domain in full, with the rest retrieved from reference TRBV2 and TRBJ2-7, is EPEVTQTPSHQVTQMGQEVILRCVPISNHLYFYWYRQILGQKVEFLVSFYNNEISEKSEIFDDQFSVERPDGSNFTLKIRSTKLEDSAMYFCASSVGGNYEQYFGPGTRLTVT.

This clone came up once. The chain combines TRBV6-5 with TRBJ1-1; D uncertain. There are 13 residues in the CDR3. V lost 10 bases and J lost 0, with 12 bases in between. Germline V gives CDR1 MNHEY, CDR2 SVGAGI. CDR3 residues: CATKGSMNTEAFF. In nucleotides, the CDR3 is TGTGCCACCAAGGGATCCATGAACACTGAAGCTTTCTTT.